The T cell receptor (beta chain) under discussion was sequenced for a study of cytomegalovirus exposure and HLA in healthy donors. Findings of the study overall: In vitro assays verified that three CMV-associated chains recognized CMV antigens specifically. Reported performance of the classifier showed diagnosis of cytomegalovirus status with high specificity and sensitivity. Associated with cytomegalovirus, according to the listing, were 150 to 200 TCR beta chains.

V lost 4 bases and J lost 0, with 15 bases in between. The CDR3 runs 16 residues. The germline gives CDR1 SQVTM, CDR2 ANQGSEA. Only in-frame clones appear in the TCRdb table, and some are missing; sequencing was by immunoSEQ multiplex PCR. Counted here are about 330,000 clones, 87% occurring once; the ten biggest clones make up approximately 1.2%. As to this clone: Its antigen remains unknown.

The sample consisted of PBMCs. The source is a woman between 25 and 40 years old in good health and CMV-seropositive. This chain joins TRBV29-1 and TRBJ1-4; the D gene is possibly TRBD1 (6 bases). CDR3 nucleotide sequence: TGCAGCGTTGCCGGGGGGGACACAACAACTAATGAAAAACTGTTTTTT. This translates into CSVAGGDTTTNEKLFF.